The rows below give T cell receptor beta chains drawn from one sample of a study of T cell repertoires in cytomegalovirus infection. TCRdb fed the reads into MiXCR, producing one record per CDR3 protein. The sample records 300,000 or so distinct CDR3 sequences, around 9.6% being singletons. The sample was PBMCs. The receptors shown here come from a human donor in good health (CMV status not recorded). Some clones in this sample may be carry-over from other donors' samples. The CDR3 runs from the conserved cysteine through the conserved F or W. Fields, in order: V gene, D gene, clone size, J gene, CDR3 DNA, CDR3 protein. D genes are given only for firm matches. A clone size is listed for some rows: how often the clone was seen (once, few, many), or a class if it is expanded.

v_call: TRBV19; d_call: NA; clone_size: many; j_call: TRBJ2-5; cdr3_nt: TGTGCCAGTAGTATCGTCCCCGGTGACAGTAAAGAGACCCAGTACTTC; cdr3_aa: CASSIVPGDSKETQYF
v_call: TRBV19; d_call: NA; clone_size: many; j_call: TRBJ2-6; cdr3_nt: TGTGCCAGCATCTCTGGGGCCAACGTCCTGACTTTC; cdr3_aa: CASISGANVLTF
v_call: TRBV5-4; d_call: TRBD2; clone_size: few; j_call: TRBJ2-1; cdr3_nt: TGTGCCAGCAGCTTGAGACTAGCGGGGGGGTCCTATGAGCAGTTCTTC; cdr3_aa: CASSLRLAGGSYEQFF
v_call: TRBV20-1; d_call: NA; clone_size: many; j_call: TRBJ1-2; cdr3_nt: TGCAGTGCTCCCTCTGATTCGGGTGTGAGCTATGGCTACACCTTC; cdr3_aa: CSAPSDSGVSYGYTF
v_call: TRBV28; d_call: NA; clone_size: NA; j_call: TRBJ1-2; cdr3_nt: TGTGCCAGCAATAAAAGGGGGTATTTCTATGGCTACACCTTC; cdr3_aa: CASNKRGYFYGYTF
v_call: TRBV29-1; d_call: TRBD2; clone_size: NA; j_call: TRBJ2-1; cdr3_nt: TGCAGCGTTGTGCTAGCGGGGGGTTCGGATGAGCAGTTCTTC; cdr3_aa: CSVVLAGGSDEQFF
v_call: TRBV12-3/TRBV12-4; d_call: TRBD1; clone_size: NA; j_call: TRBJ2-5; cdr3_nt: TGTGCCAGCAGAAGACAGGGGCGATACGAGACCCAGTACTTC; cdr3_aa: CASRRQGRYETQYF
v_call: TRBV6-1; d_call: TRBD1; clone_size: many; j_call: TRBJ1-2; cdr3_nt: TGTGCCAGCAGTTCCGGCGGACAGGGGACCAGTGGCTACACCTTC; cdr3_aa: CASSSGGQGTSGYTF
v_call: TRBV14; d_call: NA; clone_size: few; j_call: TRBJ2-5; cdr3_nt: TGTGCCAGCAGCCAGAGGGAAGAGACCCAGTACTTC; cdr3_aa: CASSQREETQYF
v_call: TRBV19; d_call: NA; clone_size: NA; j_call: TRBJ1-1; cdr3_nt: TGTGCCAGTAGTATAGTCTCAGAGGGCCCGAACACTGAAGCTTTCTTT; cdr3_aa: CASSIVSEGPNTEAFF
v_call: TRBV2; d_call: NA; clone_size: few; j_call: TRBJ1-3; cdr3_nt: TGTGCCAGCAGTGAGGATTCCGCTGGAAACACCATATATTTT; cdr3_aa: CASSEDSAGNTIYF
v_call: TRBV24-1; d_call: TRBD1; clone_size: few; j_call: TRBJ1-1; cdr3_nt: TGTGCCACCAGTGAAGGTGGACAGGGAGCTGAAGCTTTCTTT; cdr3_aa: CATSEGGQGAEAFF
v_call: TRBV14; d_call: TRBD2; clone_size: many; j_call: TRBJ2-1; cdr3_nt: TGTGCCAGCAGCATTACTAGCGGGGGCCCGCCCTACAATGAGCAGTTCTTC; cdr3_aa: CASSITSGGPPYNEQFF
v_call: TRBV20-1; d_call: NA; clone_size: NA; j_call: TRBJ1-1; cdr3_nt: TGCAGTGCTAGAGATGCGGGGGTAGCTGAAGCTTTCTTT; cdr3_aa: CSARDAGVAEAFF
v_call: TRBV7-2; d_call: NA; clone_size: many; j_call: TRBJ2-5; cdr3_nt: TGTGCCAGCAGAGAGCAAGAGACCCAGTACTTC; cdr3_aa: CASREQETQYF
v_call: TRBV27; d_call: NA; clone_size: NA; j_call: TRBJ1-1; cdr3_nt: TGTGCCAGCAGTTTACAGGGTACGGGCACTGAAGCTTTCTTT; cdr3_aa: CASSLQGTGTEAFF
v_call: TRBV18; d_call: NA; clone_size: many; j_call: TRBJ2-4; cdr3_nt: TGTGCCAGCTCACCAAACAATCGGGACATTCAGTACTTC; cdr3_aa: CASSPNNRDIQYF
v_call: TRBV27; d_call: NA; clone_size: many; j_call: TRBJ2-7; cdr3_nt: TGTGCCAGCAGTTTGTCGCGGTCCTCCTACGAGCAGTACTTC; cdr3_aa: CASSLSRSSYEQYF
v_call: TRBV4-1; d_call: NA; clone_size: many; j_call: TRBJ2-1; cdr3_nt: TGCGCCAGCAGCCAAAGCCTGGGTGGGTCCTACAATGAGCAGTTCTTC; cdr3_aa: CASSQSLGGSYNEQFF
v_call: TRBV24-1; d_call: TRBD1; clone_size: many; j_call: TRBJ2-1; cdr3_nt: TGTGCCACCAGTGACACGGGACAGGGTGAGGGAGAGAAGCAGTTCTTC; cdr3_aa: CATSDTGQGEGEKQFF
v_call: TRBV10-1; d_call: NA; clone_size: NA; j_call: TRBJ1-2; cdr3_nt: TGCGCCAGCAGGTTGGGGGCGAAAGGCTACACCTTC; cdr3_aa: CASRLGAKGYTF
v_call: TRBV20-1; d_call: NA; clone_size: NA; j_call: TRBJ1-6; cdr3_nt: TGCAGTGCGGCTCGGGGAGATTATTCACCCCTCCACTTT; cdr3_aa: CSAARGDYSPLHF
v_call: TRBV28; d_call: NA; clone_size: many; j_call: TRBJ1-3; cdr3_nt: TGTGCCAGCAGTTTAGGAGATCGACAGTACGGAAACACCATATATTTT; cdr3_aa: CASSLGDRQYGNTIYF